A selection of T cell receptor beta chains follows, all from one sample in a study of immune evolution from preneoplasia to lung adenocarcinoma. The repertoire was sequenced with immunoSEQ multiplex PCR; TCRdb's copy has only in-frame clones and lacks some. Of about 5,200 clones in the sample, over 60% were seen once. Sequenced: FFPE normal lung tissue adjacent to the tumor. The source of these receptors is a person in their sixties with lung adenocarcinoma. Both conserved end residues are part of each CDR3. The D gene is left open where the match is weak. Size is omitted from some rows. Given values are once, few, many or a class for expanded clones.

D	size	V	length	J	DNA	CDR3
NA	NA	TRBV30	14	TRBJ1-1	TGTGCCTGGGAGGGGGACACGGGGAACACTGAAGCTTTCTTT	CAWEGDTGNTEAFF
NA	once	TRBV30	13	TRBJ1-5	TGTGCCTCGGGGCGTTATAGCAATCAGCCCCAGCATTTT	CASGRYSNQPQHF
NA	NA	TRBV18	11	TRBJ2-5	TGTGCCAGCTCCACGGGGGAGACCCAGTACTTC	CASSTGETQYF
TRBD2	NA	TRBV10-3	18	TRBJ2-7	TGTGCCATCACCGGGGGGGTGACTAGCGGGGGACTCTCCTACGAGCAGTACTTC	CAITGGVTSGGLSYEQYF
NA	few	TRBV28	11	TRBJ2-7	TGTGCCAGCAGTCCCTACTACGAGCAGTACTTC	CASSPYYEQYF
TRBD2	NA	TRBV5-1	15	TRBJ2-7	TGCGCCAGCAGCTTCGGACTAGCGGGGACCTACGAGCAGTACTTC	CASSFGLAGTYEQYF
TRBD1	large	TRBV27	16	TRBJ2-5	TGTGCCAGCAGCCCCCTCGTGGACAGGGCCCAAGAGACCCAGTACTTC	CASSPLVDRAQETQYF
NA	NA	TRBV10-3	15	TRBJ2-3	TGTGCCATCAGTGGGGAGGGGGGGCCTGGAGATACGCAGTATTTT	CAISGEGGPGDTQYF
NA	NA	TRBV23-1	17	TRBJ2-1	TGCGCCAGCAGTCAGGGAGGACATCGGAGCTCCTACAATGAGCAGTTCTTC	CASSQGGHRSSYNEQFF
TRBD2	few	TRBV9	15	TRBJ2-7	TGTGCCAGCAGCGTCGGTAGCGGGAAAACCTACGAGCAGTACTTC	CASSVGSGKTYEQYF